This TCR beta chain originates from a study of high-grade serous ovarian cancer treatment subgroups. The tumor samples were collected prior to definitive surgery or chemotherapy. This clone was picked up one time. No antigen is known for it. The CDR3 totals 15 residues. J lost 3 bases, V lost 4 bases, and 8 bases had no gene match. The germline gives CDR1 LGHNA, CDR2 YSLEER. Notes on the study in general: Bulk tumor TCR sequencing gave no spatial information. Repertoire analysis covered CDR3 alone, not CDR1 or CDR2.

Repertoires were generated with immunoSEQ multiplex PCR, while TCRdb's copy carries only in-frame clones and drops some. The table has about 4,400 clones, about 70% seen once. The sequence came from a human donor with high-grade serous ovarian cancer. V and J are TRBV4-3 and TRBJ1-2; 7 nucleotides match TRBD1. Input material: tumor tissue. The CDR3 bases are TGCGCCAGCAGCCCTCACAGGGGTCGGGACTATGGCTACACCTTC. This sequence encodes CASSPHRGRDYGYTF.